These T cell receptor beta chains were read from a single sample in a study of cytomegalovirus exposure and HLA in healthy donors. Repertoires were generated with immunoSEQ multiplex PCR, while TCRdb's copy carries only in-frame clones and drops some. The table includes 110,000 to 150,000 clones, about nine tenths detected once. The source material was PBMCs. Receptors were obtained from a woman younger than 45 in good health and CMV-seropositive. CDR3s include the opening cysteine and the closing phenylalanine or tryptophan. Each record gives: clone size, D gene, J gene, V gene, CDR3 protein, CDR3 DNA. D genes are given only for firm matches. Some rows mark clone size as missing; the rest say once, few, many or name a class of expanded clone.

clone size: NA; D gene: NA; J gene: TRBJ2-3; V gene: TRBV2; CDR3 protein: CASSVQLEGTQYF; CDR3 DNA: TGTGCCAGCAGTGTACAGCTGGAAGGCACGCAGTATTTT
clone size: NA; D gene: TRBD1; J gene: TRBJ2-6; V gene: TRBV6-1; CDR3 protein: CASRTGGSGANVLTF; CDR3 DNA: TGTGCCAGCAGAACAGGGGGGTCTGGGGCCAACGTCCTGACTTTC
clone size: NA; D gene: TRBD1; J gene: TRBJ2-7; V gene: TRBV28; CDR3 protein: CASSSPLRTGSYEQYF; CDR3 DNA: TGTGCCAGCAGTTCACCACTCCGGACAGGCTCCTACGAGCAGTACTTC
clone size: NA; D gene: TRBD1; J gene: TRBJ1-1; V gene: TRBV7-8; CDR3 protein: CASRDRANTEAFF; CDR3 DNA: TGTGCCAGCAGGGACAGGGCCAACACTGAAGCTTTCTTT
clone size: NA; D gene: NA; J gene: TRBJ2-1; V gene: TRBV29-1; CDR3 protein: CSVVVASDKRAHEQFF; CDR3 DNA: TGCAGCGTTGTTGTGGCTAGCGATAAGAGAGCCCATGAGCAGTTCTTC
clone size: once; D gene: TRBD2; J gene: TRBJ2-2; V gene: TRBV11-3; CDR3 protein: CASSLVAGAGELFF; CDR3 DNA: TGTGCCAGCAGCTTAGTCGCGGGAGCCGGGGAGCTGTTTTTT
clone size: few; D gene: TRBD1; J gene: TRBJ2-7; V gene: TRBV4-1; CDR3 protein: CASSQDRGQAYEQYF; CDR3 DNA: TGCGCCAGCAGCCAAGATCGGGGACAGGCGTACGAGCAGTACTTC
clone size: NA; D gene: NA; J gene: TRBJ2-1; V gene: TRBV27; CDR3 protein: CASSLFPLYEQFF; CDR3 DNA: TGTGCCAGCAGTTTATTTCCGTTGTATGAGCAGTTCTTC
clone size: NA; D gene: NA; J gene: TRBJ1-5; V gene: TRBV28; CDR3 protein: CASSFSNGNNQPQHF; CDR3 DNA: TGTGCCAGCAGTTTCTCAAACGGTAACAATCAGCCCCAGCATTTT
clone size: NA; D gene: NA; J gene: TRBJ1-1; V gene: TRBV2; CDR3 protein: CASAGVGTEAFF; CDR3 DNA: TGTGCCAGCGCCGGTGTTGGCACTGAAGCTTTCTTT
clone size: once; D gene: TRBD2; J gene: TRBJ2-5; V gene: TRBV15; CDR3 protein: CATSRPLAGLMETQYF; CDR3 DNA: TGTGCCACCAGCAGACCTCTAGCGGGGTTGATGGAGACCCAGTACTTC
clone size: NA; D gene: TRBD2; J gene: TRBJ2-1; V gene: TRBV15; CDR3 protein: CATSRSGTSGYNEQFF; CDR3 DNA: TGTGCCACCAGCAGATCCGGGACTAGCGGATACAATGAGCAGTTCTTC
clone size: once; D gene: TRBD1; J gene: TRBJ1-1; V gene: TRBV7-2; CDR3 protein: CASSWQGAGDTEAFF; CDR3 DNA: TGTGCCAGCAGCTGGCAGGGGGCGGGGGACACTGAAGCTTTCTTT
clone size: NA; D gene: TRBD1; J gene: TRBJ1-6; V gene: TRBV9; CDR3 protein: CASSVGDSYNSPLHF; CDR3 DNA: TGTGCCAGCAGCGTTGGGGACAGTTATAATTCACCCCTCCACTTT
clone size: NA; D gene: NA; J gene: TRBJ1-2; V gene: TRBV7-2; CDR3 protein: CASSLEGRGGYGYTF; CDR3 DNA: TGTGCCAGCAGCTTAGAGGGCAGGGGTGGCTATGGCTACACCTTC
clone size: NA; D gene: NA; J gene: TRBJ2-1; V gene: TRBV7-6; CDR3 protein: CASSYRTEYNEQFF; CDR3 DNA: TGTGCCAGCAGTTACCGGACAGAATACAATGAGCAGTTCTTC
clone size: once; D gene: NA; J gene: TRBJ1-1; V gene: TRBV6-4; CDR3 protein: CASSEAVNTEAFF; CDR3 DNA: TGTGCCAGCAGTGAGGCAGTGAACACTGAAGCTTTCTTT
clone size: NA; D gene: NA; J gene: TRBJ2-7; V gene: TRBV18; CDR3 protein: CASSPTTGWNEQYF; CDR3 DNA: TGTGCCAGCTCACCAACAACAGGGTGGAACGAGCAGTACTTC
clone size: NA; D gene: NA; J gene: TRBJ2-1; V gene: TRBV2; CDR3 protein: CASFRDWVYNEQFF; CDR3 DNA: TGTGCCAGCTTCCGGGACTGGGTTTACAATGAGCAGTTCTTC
clone size: NA; D gene: NA; J gene: TRBJ1-3; V gene: TRBV9; CDR3 protein: CASSAPADPRLGNTIYF; CDR3 DNA: TGTGCCAGCAGCGCCCCAGCAGACCCACGACTGGGAAACACCATATATTTT
clone size: NA; D gene: TRBD1; J gene: TRBJ2-5; V gene: TRBV6-5; CDR3 protein: CASSYAGGAGTQYF; CDR3 DNA: TGTGCCAGCAGTTACGCAGGGGGCGCCGGGACCCAGTACTTC
clone size: NA; D gene: NA; J gene: TRBJ2-7; V gene: TRBV4-1; CDR3 protein: CASSQDRGRVNEQYF; CDR3 DNA: TGCGCCAGCAGCCAAGATAGAGGCAGGGTAAATGAGCAGTACTTC
clone size: once; D gene: TRBD1; J gene: TRBJ2-7; V gene: TRBV4-1; CDR3 protein: CASSQVRQGAGEQYF; CDR3 DNA: TGCGCCAGCAGCCAAGTAAGACAGGGGGCGGGTGAGCAGTACTTC
clone size: NA; D gene: NA; J gene: TRBJ2-2; V gene: TRBV7-8; CDR3 protein: CASSSGSTGELFF; CDR3 DNA: TGTGCCAGCAGCTCCGGTAGCACCGGGGAGCTGTTTTTT
clone size: NA; D gene: NA; J gene: TRBJ2-4; V gene: TRBV2; CDR3 protein: CASGNKNIQYF; CDR3 DNA: TGTGCCAGCGGCAACAAAAACATTCAGTACTTC
clone size: NA; D gene: NA; J gene: TRBJ1-1; V gene: TRBV28; CDR3 protein: CASRENRDSNTEAFF; CDR3 DNA: TGTGCCAGCAGAGAGAACAGGGATAGTAACACTGAAGCTTTCTTT
clone size: NA; D gene: TRBD2; J gene: TRBJ2-7; V gene: TRBV28; CDR3 protein: CASSLPGGPTYEQYF; CDR3 DNA: TGTGCCAGCAGTTTACCGGGAGGGCCTACCTACGAGCAGTACTTC
clone size: NA; D gene: NA; J gene: TRBJ2-1; V gene: TRBV5-1; CDR3 protein: CASSLGPRDTSRDEQFF; CDR3 DNA: TGCGCCAGCAGCTTGGGTCCTCGGGACACTTCTAGGGATGAGCAGTTCTTC
clone size: NA; D gene: TRBD2; J gene: TRBJ2-1; V gene: TRBV5-6; CDR3 protein: CASSLSGRAGMKQFF; CDR3 DNA: TGTGCCAGCAGCCTCAGCGGGAGGGCCGGTATGAAGCAGTTCTTC
clone size: NA; D gene: NA; J gene: TRBJ1-4; V gene: TRBV5-1; CDR3 protein: CASSLIGAANEKLFF; CDR3 DNA: TGCGCCAGCAGCTTGATAGGGGCGGCTAATGAAAAACTGTTTTTT
clone size: few; D gene: TRBD1; J gene: TRBJ2-1; V gene: TRBV11-2; CDR3 protein: CASSLGQGQFNEQFF; CDR3 DNA: TGTGCCAGCAGCTTAGGCCAGGGACAGTTCAATGAGCAGTTCTTC
clone size: NA; D gene: TRBD2; J gene: TRBJ2-5; V gene: TRBV28; CDR3 protein: CASSLAPVRERGETQYF; CDR3 DNA: TGTGCCAGCAGTTTAGCGCCCGTGCGGGAGAGGGGAGAGACCCAGTACTTC
clone size: NA; D gene: NA; J gene: TRBJ2-2; V gene: TRBV4-1; CDR3 protein: CASSIWSTGELFF; CDR3 DNA: TGCGCCAGCAGCATATGGAGTACCGGGGAGCTGTTTTTT
clone size: NA; D gene: NA; J gene: TRBJ2-7; V gene: TRBV27; CDR3 protein: CASSPPTGPPGEQYF; CDR3 DNA: TGTGCCAGCAGCCCCCCGACAGGCCCGCCCGGGGAGCAGTACTTC
clone size: NA; D gene: TRBD1; J gene: TRBJ2-3; V gene: TRBV2; CDR3 protein: CASSFEGQGSADTQYF; CDR3 DNA: TGTGCCAGCAGTTTTGAGGGACAGGGGTCGGCAGATACGCAGTATTTT
clone size: NA; D gene: NA; J gene: TRBJ1-1; V gene: TRBV6-4; CDR3 protein: CASSVNRENTEAFF; CDR3 DNA: TGTGCCAGCAGTGTTAACAGGGAGAACACTGAAGCTTTCTTT
clone size: NA; D gene: NA; J gene: TRBJ2-7; V gene: TRBV5-4; CDR3 protein: CASSLGLGNEQYF; CDR3 DNA: TGTGCCAGCAGCCTGGGACTCGGAAACGAGCAGTACTTC
clone size: NA; D gene: TRBD2; J gene: TRBJ2-6; V gene: TRBV27; CDR3 protein: CASSSSGASGANVLTF; CDR3 DNA: TGTGCCAGCAGCTCTAGCGGGGCCTCTGGGGCCAACGTCCTGACTTTC
clone size: NA; D gene: TRBD1; J gene: TRBJ2-2; V gene: TRBV4-1; CDR3 protein: CASSHRLWDRNTGELFF; CDR3 DNA: TGCGCCAGCAGCCACAGACTATGGGACAGAAACACCGGGGAGCTGTTTTTT
clone size: NA; D gene: TRBD2; J gene: TRBJ2-2; V gene: TRBV5-5; CDR3 protein: CASSSVWASGTTGELFF; CDR3 DNA: TGTGCCAGCAGCTCGGTTTGGGCTAGCGGGACCACCGGGGAGCTGTTTTTT
clone size: NA; D gene: TRBD1; J gene: TRBJ2-5; V gene: TRBV9; CDR3 protein: CASSPPGQVGGETQYF; CDR3 DNA: TGTGCCAGCAGCCCGCCGGGACAGGTCGGGGGAGAGACCCAGTACTTC
clone size: NA; D gene: TRBD1; J gene: TRBJ2-6; V gene: TRBV5-1; CDR3 protein: CASSLAGQGVSGANVLTF; CDR3 DNA: TGCGCCAGCAGCTTGGCCGGACAGGGGGTGTCTGGGGCCAACGTCCTGACTTTC
clone size: NA; D gene: NA; J gene: TRBJ2-5; V gene: TRBV15; CDR3 protein: CATSRVGSLVETQYF; CDR3 DNA: TGTGCCACCAGCAGAGTAGGGAGTTTGGTGGAGACCCAGTACTTC
clone size: once; D gene: NA; J gene: TRBJ2-7; V gene: TRBV28; CDR3 protein: CASTRTGLSYEQYF; CDR3 DNA: TGTGCCAGCACTAGAACAGGATTATCCTACGAGCAGTACTTC
clone size: NA; D gene: TRBD1; J gene: TRBJ2-5; V gene: TRBV7-9; CDR3 protein: CASSPRDRALETQYF; CDR3 DNA: TGTGCCAGCAGCCCCCGGGACAGGGCCTTGGAGACCCAGTACTTC
clone size: NA; D gene: TRBD2; J gene: TRBJ2-3; V gene: TRBV27; CDR3 protein: CASSHSGGSTDTQYF; CDR3 DNA: TGTGCCAGCAGTCATAGCGGGGGGAGCACAGATACGCAGTATTTT
clone size: NA; D gene: NA; J gene: TRBJ2-1; V gene: TRBV27; CDR3 protein: CASSPRDLRNEQFF; CDR3 DNA: TGTGCCAGCAGCCCCCGTGACTTGCGGAATGAGCAGTTCTTC
clone size: once; D gene: NA; J gene: TRBJ2-3; V gene: TRBV11-3; CDR3 protein: CASSDRGFTDTQYF; CDR3 DNA: TGTGCCAGCAGCGATCGGGGGTTCACAGATACGCAGTATTTT
clone size: NA; D gene: NA; J gene: TRBJ2-1; V gene: TRBV9; CDR3 protein: CASSVGGGIGPHNEQFF; CDR3 DNA: TGTGCCAGCAGCGTAGGAGGGGGAATAGGGCCGCACAATGAGCAGTTCTTC
clone size: NA; D gene: NA; J gene: TRBJ2-7; V gene: TRBV5-4; CDR3 protein: CASSSPTGNRYEQYF; CDR3 DNA: TGTGCCAGCAGTTCACCAACAGGGAATCGCTACGAGCAGTACTTC
clone size: NA; D gene: NA; J gene: TRBJ1-1; V gene: TRBV5-1; CDR3 protein: CASSLVSENTEAFF; CDR3 DNA: TGCGCCAGCAGCTTGGTCAGCGAGAACACTGAAGCTTTCTTT
clone size: NA; D gene: NA; J gene: TRBJ1-6; V gene: TRBV6-5; CDR3 protein: CASSYLVSNSPLHF; CDR3 DNA: TGTGCCAGCAGTTACCTAGTCAGCAATTCACCCCTCCACTTT
clone size: NA; D gene: TRBD1; J gene: TRBJ2-5; V gene: TRBV5-1; CDR3 protein: CASSSMTGVETQYF; CDR3 DNA: TGCGCCAGCAGCTCGATGACAGGGGTAGAGACCCAGTACTTC
clone size: NA; D gene: TRBD1; J gene: TRBJ1-5; V gene: TRBV2; CDR3 protein: CASRGQGGGPQHF; CDR3 DNA: TGTGCCAGCCGAGGACAGGGGGGTGGGCCCCAGCATTTT
clone size: NA; D gene: NA; J gene: TRBJ1-2; V gene: TRBV28; CDR3 protein: CASNTANYGYTF; CDR3 DNA: TGTGCCAGCAACACAGCTAACTATGGCTACACCTTC